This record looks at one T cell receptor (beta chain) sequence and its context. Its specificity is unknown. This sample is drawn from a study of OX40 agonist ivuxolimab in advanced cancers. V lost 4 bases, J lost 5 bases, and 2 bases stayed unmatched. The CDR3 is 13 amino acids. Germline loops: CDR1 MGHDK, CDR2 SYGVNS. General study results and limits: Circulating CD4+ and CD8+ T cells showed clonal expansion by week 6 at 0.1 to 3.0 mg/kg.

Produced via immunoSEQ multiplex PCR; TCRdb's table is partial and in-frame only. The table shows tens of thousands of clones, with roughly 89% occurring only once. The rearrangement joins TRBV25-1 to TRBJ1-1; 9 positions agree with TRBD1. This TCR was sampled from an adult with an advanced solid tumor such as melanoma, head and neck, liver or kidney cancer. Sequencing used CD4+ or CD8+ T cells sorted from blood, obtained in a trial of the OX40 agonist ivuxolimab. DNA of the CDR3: TGTGCCAGCAGTGTGGGACAGGGTACTGAAGCTTTCTTT. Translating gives CASSVGQGTEAFF.